This T cell receptor beta chain originates from a study of Ad26.COV2.S vaccination and SARS-CoV-2 variants. Across the study: Ad26.COV2.S given intramuscularly, once or twice 56 days apart. Study-level findings and limits: Spike-specific responses of CD8+ and CD4+ T cells were reported to display substantial breadth after vaccination.

Turning to this clone: The target antigen is unknown.

Sequencing used immunoSEQ multiplex PCR; TCRdb keeps in-frame clones, though not all of them. This sample has about 330,000 clones, with 85% to 90% found just once. V was pared by 5 bases and J by 0 bases, with 6 bases of the junction left unmatched. Germline CDR1 reads GTSNPN; CDR2 reads SVGIG (reference sequence). The CDR3 runs 14 residues. Noted treatment: some 20 received Ad26.COV2.S at low or high dose, single or two shots; 5 received placebo; per-sample allocation not given. Sampling occurred on day 63 after the first vaccine or placebo injection. Sequencing was performed on peripheral blood, taken in a trial of Ad26.COV2.S vaccine versus placebo. This TCR was recovered from a person aged 18-65 years who received the Ad26.COV2.S COVID-19 vaccine or a placebo. The J gene is TRBJ1-1, the V gene TRBV30; 7 bases are a match to TRBD1. CDR3 sequence (DNA): TGTGCCTGGTCGGGACAGCTCATGAACACTGAAGCTTTCTTT. This sequence encodes CAWSGQLMNTEAFF.